This T cell receptor beta chain was retrieved from a study of blood T cells in healthy people across ages. Looking at the study overall: Capture via template switching afforded approximately one barcoded beta molecule per two T cells.

Primed by a sample-barcoded 5' primer and a J-beta primer mix, a second PCR proceeded for about 7 to 11 cycles. Each cDNA molecule received a tag from a template-switch adaptor that had 12 random nucleotides. TCRdb re-called the 5' RACE reads with MiXCR, one entry per CDR3 protein. The repertoire holds fewer than 750,000 distinct CDR3 sequences, with approximately 52% as singletons. Staff drew 8 to 10 milliliters of peripheral blood from each donor. Germline V gene sequence: CDR1 ENHRY, CDR2 SYGVKD. The length of the CDR3 is 13 residues. Trimming stripped 6 bases from V and 1 base from J, with 7 bases between.

Sequenced material: blood. The chain uses TRBV10-3 and TRBJ1-5; possibly TRBD1 for D (6 bases). The clonotype originates from a woman over 75 in good health. The CDR3 loop is CAIRQGSNQPQHF. CDR3 sequence (DNA): TGTGCCATCAGGCAGGGGAGCAATCAGCCCCAGCATTTT.